The 10 T cell receptor beta chains in this list originate from one sample, sequenced in a study of STAT5B mutations in CD4+ large granular lymphocyte leukemia. Sequenced by immunoSEQ multiplex PCR; TCRdb stores in-frame clones only, minus some. The sample lists roughly 30,000 clones, around 72% occurring once. What was sequenced was CD4+ T cells from blood buffy coats. Source of these receptors: a human donor in good health.

This clone was counted only a few times. The chain combines TRBV9 with TRBJ1-1; TRBD1 aligns across 7 bases. Trimming took 4 bases from V and 2 from J; bases not matched to a gene: 5. This CDR3 has 14 amino acids. The V gene's germline CDR1 is SGDLS and CDR2 YYNGEE. CDR3 protein: CASSLGDSNTEAFF. In nucleotides, the CDR3 is TGTGCCAGCAGCTTAGGGGACAGTAACACTGAAGCTTTCTTT.

J is TRBJ1-2 and V is TRBV30; D remains unclear. The ends were cut back, 4 bases at V and 2 bases at J, with 14 bases in the middle. This CDR3 comprises 14 residues. CDR1 is GTSNPN and CDR2 is SVGIG in the germline V gene (reference sequence). Here the CDR3 DNA reads TGTGCCTGGAACCCCAGACGAGTGAACTATGGCTACACCTTC. Protein: CAWNPRRVNYGYTF.

The V call is TRBV9, the J call TRBJ1-2; D is uncertain. CDR1 is SGDLS and CDR2 is YYNGEE in the germline V gene. The CDR3 covers 13 residues. V shed 4 bases and J shed 6 bases, with 13 bases lying between them. CDR3 protein: CASSPGEVHGYTF. CDR3 bases: TGTGCCAGCAGCCCAGGAGAGGTGCATGGCTACACCTTC. Full variable domain (remainder filled in from reference TRBV9 and TRBJ1-2): DSGVTQTPKHLITATGQRVTLRCSPRSGDLSVYWYQQSLDQGLQFLIQYYNGEERAKGNILERFSAQQFPDLHSELNLSSLELGDSALYFCASSPGEVHGYTFGSGTRLTVV.

This rearrangement joins TRBV5-6 to TRBJ1-6; perhaps TRBD1 as D (6 bases). V lost 0 bases to trimming and J lost 3 bases, with 13 bases between them. Germline CDR1 and CDR2: SGHDT and YYEEEE. This CDR3 comprises 17 residues. The CDR3 bases are TGTGCCAGCAGCTTGGATACAGGGTGGAACTATAATTCACCCCTCCACTTT. Its protein product is CASSLDTGWNYNSPLHF. Full variable domain (remainder filled in from reference TRBV5-6 and TRBJ1-6): DAGVTQSPTHLIKTRGQQVTLRCSPKSGHDTVSWYQQALGQGPQFIFQYYEEEERQRGNFPDRFSGHQFPNYSSELNVNALLLGDSALYLCASSLDTGWNYNSPLHFGNGTRLTVT.

This clone appeared a few times. The chain links TRBV5-1 to TRBJ2-5; 14 nucleotides align to TRBD2. CDR3 length equals 15 residues. J was trimmed by 4 bases and V by 4 bases; bases with no gene match: 3. Germline CDR1 is SGHRS and CDR2 is YFSETQ. CDR3 in amino acids: CASSLGLAGVETQYF. The CDR3 bases are TGCGCCAGCAGCCTGGGACTAGCGGGGGTAGAGACCCAGTACTTC.

This chain links TRBV4-1 with TRBJ2-7; tentatively, D is TRBD1 (6 bases). CDR3 size: 17 residues. Germline CDR1 MGHRA, CDR2 YSYEKL. The V end was cut by 1 base, the J end by 6 bases, with 22 bases between. The CDR3 DNA sequence: TGCGCCAGCAGCCAAGCGTCGTTCCTACAGGGAGTCCCCGAGCAGTACTTC. The encoded protein is CASSQASFLQGVPEQYF.

The genes are TRBV7-9 and TRBJ2-7, with D perhaps matching TRBD1 or TRBD2 (6 bases each). Germline V gene sequence: CDR1 SEHNR, CDR2 FQNEAQ (reference sequence). Trimming left V 1 base short and J 7 bases short, with 17 bases between. CDR3 size: 15 residues. CDR3 nucleotide sequence: TGTGCCAGCAGCTTAGGGGCTAGCGCAGGGGAAGAGCAGTACTTC. This codes for CASSLGASAGEEQYF.

The rearrangement links TRBV30 to TRBJ2-1; D ambiguous. The length of the CDR3 is 12 residues. CDR1 GTSNPN and CDR2 SVGIG come from the germline V gene (reference sequence). V lost 4 bases and J 15 bases, leaving 19 bases between the germline ends. Here the CDR3 reads CAWTPAGPRAFF. CDR3 DNA sequence: TGTGCCTGGACCCCCGCCGGGCCTCGGGCGTTCTTC.

The sample holds one count of this clone. V usage is TRBV5-1 and J usage is TRBJ1-2, with TRBD1 matching over 8 bases. The V gene end was trimmed by 4 bases and the J gene end by 5 bases; junction bases not matched to a gene: 4. Germline V gene data show CDR1 as SGHRS and CDR2 as YFSETQ. This CDR3 is 13 amino acids long. CDR3 residues: CASSLGQEYGYTF. Written as DNA, the CDR3 is TGCGCCAGCAGCCTGGGACAGGAGTATGGCTACACCTTC.

This clone was recorded once. The chain combines TRBV4-2 with TRBJ2-2; D is undetermined. CDR3 length equals 12 residues. Trimming shortened V by 5 bases and J by 6 bases, and 7 bases separated the two germline ends. The germline V gene has CDR1 LGHNA and CDR2 YNFKEQ. CDR3 DNA sequence: TGTGCCAGCAGCAAGTGGCCCGGGGAGCTGTTTTTT. Translated: CASSKWPGELFF.